This T cell receptor beta chain was recorded in a study of cytomegalovirus exposure and HLA in healthy donors. Use of 60 Vbeta and 13 Jbeta primers characterized the PCR. Repertoires were generated with immunoSEQ multiplex PCR, while TCRdb's copy carries only in-frame clones and drops some. Of around 180,000 clones detected, approximately 80% appear once; the ten largest clones hold around 1.9%. This CDR3 is 15 amino acids long. Germline V gene sequence: CDR1 LNHNV, CDR2 YYDKDF (reference sequence). The germline V and J ends were trimmed by 0 bases and 10 bases, with 18 bases remaining between them. The V gene is TRBV15, the J gene TRBJ1-1, with TRBD1 as a possible D gene (6 bases). The sequencing input was PBMCs. The source is a woman younger than 30 in good health and CMV-seropositive. DNA of the CDR3: TGTGCCACCAGCAGAGATAGTGAGGGGGTGATGCCAGCTTTCTTT. Protein sequence: CATSRDSEGVMPAFF.